The present entry profiles one T cell receptor (beta chain) with its context. These data originate in a study of blood T cells in healthy people across ages. For the second PCR, which ran for roughly 7 to 11 cycles, a sample-barcoded 5' primer and a J-beta primer mix were used. MiXCR, run by TCRdb on the 5' RACE reads, gives a single entry per CDR3 protein. The sample yields some 1,800,000 distinct CDR3 sequences, around 40% seen once. CDR1 and CDR2 from the germline V gene are SGHVS and FNYEAQ. J gave up 8 bases and V 2 bases, and 21 bases lay outside the gene matches. The CDR3 is 19 residues long. The J gene is TRBJ1-5, the V gene TRBV7-6, with 7 bases fitting TRBD1. The sequence was obtained from a human donor in good health. The material sequenced was blood. CDR3 coding DNA: TGTGCCAGCAGCTTATCGGCAGGCCTTTCGGCAGGGGGGTTTGAGCCCCAGCATTTT. It is translated as CASSLSAGLSAGGFEPQHF.